This note documents a single T cell receptor beta chain sequence. Its target is not known. The primer mix had 60 Vbeta and 13 Jbeta primers. Profiling relied on immunoSEQ multiplex PCR, and the TCRdb table lists in-frame clones only, not all of them. The table has about 130,000 clones, around 78% seen once; the top ten hold around 3.6%. This CDR3 contains 14 residues. V lost 9 bases and J 0 bases, leaving 14 bases between the germline ends. CDR1 and CDR2 from the germline V gene are MNHEY and SMNVEV (reference sequence). This record belongs to a study of cytomegalovirus exposure and HLA in healthy donors. Findings of the study overall: The study flagged 150 to 200 TCR beta chains as cytomegalovirus-associated.

Specimen: PBMCs. The V gene is TRBV27, the J gene TRBJ1-1; D is ambiguous. The clonotype was recovered from a man in his forties or fifties in good health and CMV-seronegative. The CDR3, as DNA: TGTGCCAGGGGCAGTGCAGTCATGAACACTGAAGCTTTCTTT. Amino acid sequence: CARGSAVMNTEAFF.